This T cell receptor (beta chain) was documented in a study of T cell clonotyping in hematopoietic cell transplantation. CDR3 length: 14 residues. Germline values: CDR1 SGHDT, CDR2 YYEEEE. V shed 4 bases, J shed 4 bases, and the junction held 6 bases outside the gene matches. Produced via immunoSEQ multiplex PCR; TCRdb's table is partial and in-frame only. Here the sample spans around 14,000 clones, less than 80% being singletons. Material: PBMCs. The source is a human donor who either received an allogeneic hematopoietic cell transplant for a myeloid malignancy or was a related donor (not recorded which). Some clones in this sample may be carry-over from other donors' samples. The chain has TRBV5-6 and TRBJ1-2; 8 positions agree with TRBD1. CDR3 coding DNA: TGTGCCAGCAGCACCACAGGGGGAGGCTATGGCTACACCTTC. Translation gives CASSTTGGGYGYTF.